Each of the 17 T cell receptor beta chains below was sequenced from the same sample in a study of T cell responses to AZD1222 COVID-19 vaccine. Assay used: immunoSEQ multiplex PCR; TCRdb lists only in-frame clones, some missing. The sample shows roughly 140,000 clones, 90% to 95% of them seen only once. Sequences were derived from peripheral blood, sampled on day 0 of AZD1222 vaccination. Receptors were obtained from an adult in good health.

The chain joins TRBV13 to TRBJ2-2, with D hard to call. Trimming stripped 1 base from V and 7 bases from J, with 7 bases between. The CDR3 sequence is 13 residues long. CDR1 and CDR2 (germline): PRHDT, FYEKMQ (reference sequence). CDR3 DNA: TGTGCCAGCAGCTTAGCGGGCGACGGGGAGCTGTTTTTT. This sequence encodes CASSLAGDGELFF.

CDR3 nucleotides: TGTGCCAGCGGCCTCGGAGGGGCGCAGTATTTT. Protein sequence: CASGLGGAQYF. This chain joins TRBV7-3 and TRBJ2-3, with a tentative D call TRBD2 (6 bases). The CDR3 is 11 residues long. Germline values: CDR1 SGHTA, CDR2 FQGTGA. With 8 bases removed from V and 10 bases from J, the gap between germline ends came to 13 bases.

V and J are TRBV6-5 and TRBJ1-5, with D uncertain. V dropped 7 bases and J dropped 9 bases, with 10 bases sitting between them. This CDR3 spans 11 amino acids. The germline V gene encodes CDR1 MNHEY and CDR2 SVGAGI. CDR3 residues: CASTLAGPQHF. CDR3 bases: TGTGCCAGCACCCTTGCGGGGCCCCAGCATTTT.

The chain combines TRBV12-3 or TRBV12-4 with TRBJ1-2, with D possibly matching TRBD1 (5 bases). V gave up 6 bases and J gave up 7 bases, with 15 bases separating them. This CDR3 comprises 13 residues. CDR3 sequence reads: CASSRAGTSGYTF. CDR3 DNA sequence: TGTGCCAGCAGCCGTGCCGGGACTAGTGGCTACACCTTC.

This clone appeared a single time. The CDR3 protein is CASSLGTVSNQPQHF. In nucleotides, the CDR3 is TGCGCCAGCAGCTTGGGGACGGTGAGCAATCAGCCCCAGCATTTT. This chain uses TRBV5-1 with TRBJ1-5, with unresolved D. V was cut by 0 bases and J by 1 base, with 8 bases left in between. CDR1 SGHRS and CDR2 YFSETQ come from the germline V gene. CDR3 size: 15 residues.

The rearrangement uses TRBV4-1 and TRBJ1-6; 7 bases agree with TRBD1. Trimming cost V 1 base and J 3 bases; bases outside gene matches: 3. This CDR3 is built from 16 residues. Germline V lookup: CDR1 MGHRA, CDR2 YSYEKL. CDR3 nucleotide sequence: TGCGCCAGCAGCCAAGCCGACAGGGACTATAATTCACCCCTCCACTTT. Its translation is CASSQADRDYNSPLHF.

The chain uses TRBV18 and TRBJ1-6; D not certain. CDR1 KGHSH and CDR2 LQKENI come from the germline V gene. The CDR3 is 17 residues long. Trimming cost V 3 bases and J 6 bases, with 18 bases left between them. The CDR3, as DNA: TGTGCCAGCTCACCCGCCGTGGGGTCAGACCTTAATTCACCCCTCCACTTT. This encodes CASSPAVGSDLNSPLHF. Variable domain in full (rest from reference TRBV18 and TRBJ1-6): NAGVMQNPRHLVRRRGQEARLRCSPMKGHSHVYWYRQLPEEGLKFMVYLQKENIIDESGMPKERFSAEFPKEGPSILRIQQVVRGDSAAYFCASSPAVGSDLNSPLHFGNGTRLTVT.

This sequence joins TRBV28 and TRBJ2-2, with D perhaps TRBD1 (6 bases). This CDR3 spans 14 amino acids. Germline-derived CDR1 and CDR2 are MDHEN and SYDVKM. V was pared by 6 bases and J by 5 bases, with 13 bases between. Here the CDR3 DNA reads TGTGCCAGCAGGCAGGACAGAATTACCGGGGAGCTGTTTTTT. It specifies CASRQDRITGELFF.

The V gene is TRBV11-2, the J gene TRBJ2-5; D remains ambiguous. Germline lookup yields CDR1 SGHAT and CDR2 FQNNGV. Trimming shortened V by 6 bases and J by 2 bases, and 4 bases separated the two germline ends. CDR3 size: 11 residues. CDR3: CASRLQETQYF. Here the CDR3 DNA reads TGTGCCAGCAGACTACAAGAGACCCAGTACTTC.

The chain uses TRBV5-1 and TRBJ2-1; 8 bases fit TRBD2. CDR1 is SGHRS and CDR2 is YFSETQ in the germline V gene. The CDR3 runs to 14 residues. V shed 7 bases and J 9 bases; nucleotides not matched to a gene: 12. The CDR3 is CASVSGGWGGEQFF. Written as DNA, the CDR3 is TGCGCCAGCGTATCGGGAGGGTGGGGCGGTGAGCAGTTCTTC. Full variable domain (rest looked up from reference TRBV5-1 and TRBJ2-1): KAGVTQTPRYLIKTRGQQVTLSCSPISGHRSVSWYQQTPGQGLQFLFEYFSETQRNKGNFPGRFSGRQFSNSRSEMNVSTLELGDSALYLCASVSGGWGGEQFFGPGTRLTVL.

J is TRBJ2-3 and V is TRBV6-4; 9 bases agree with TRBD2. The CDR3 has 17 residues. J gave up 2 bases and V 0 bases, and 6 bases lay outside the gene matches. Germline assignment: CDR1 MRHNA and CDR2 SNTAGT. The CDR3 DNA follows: TGTGCCAGCAGTGACTCGGGAGCGGGGGGAAACACAGATACGCAGTATTTT. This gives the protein CASSDSGAGGNTDTQYF.

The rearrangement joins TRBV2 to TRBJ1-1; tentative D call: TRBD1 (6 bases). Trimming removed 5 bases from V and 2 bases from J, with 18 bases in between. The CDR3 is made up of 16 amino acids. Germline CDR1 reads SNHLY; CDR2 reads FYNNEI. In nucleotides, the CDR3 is TGTGCCAGCAGTTTTAATAACAGGGAATACAACACTGAAGCTTTCTTT. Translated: CASSFNNREYNTEAFF.

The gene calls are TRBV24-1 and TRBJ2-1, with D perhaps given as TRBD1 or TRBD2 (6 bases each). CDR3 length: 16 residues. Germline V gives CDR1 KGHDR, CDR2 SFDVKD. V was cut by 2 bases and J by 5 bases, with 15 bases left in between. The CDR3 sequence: CATSDSWTAGHNEQFF. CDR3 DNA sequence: TGTGCCACCAGTGATTCATGGACAGCGGGCCACAATGAGCAGTTCTTC.

Here the CDR3 reads CASSSGSYGYTF. The CDR3 DNA is TGTGCCAGCAGCTCCGGGTCGTATGGCTACACCTTC. This chain connects TRBV9 to TRBJ1-2, with D uncertain. The CDR3 totals 12 residues. Germline values: CDR1 SGDLS, CDR2 YYNGEE. Trimming left V 4 bases short and J 5 bases short, with 9 bases between.

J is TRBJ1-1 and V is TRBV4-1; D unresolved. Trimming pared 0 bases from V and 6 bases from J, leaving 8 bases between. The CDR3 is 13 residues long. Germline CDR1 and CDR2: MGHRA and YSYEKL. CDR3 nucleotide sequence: TGCGCCAGCAGCCAAGATCCGAGGGCTGAAGCTTTCTTT. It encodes CASSQDPRAEAFF.

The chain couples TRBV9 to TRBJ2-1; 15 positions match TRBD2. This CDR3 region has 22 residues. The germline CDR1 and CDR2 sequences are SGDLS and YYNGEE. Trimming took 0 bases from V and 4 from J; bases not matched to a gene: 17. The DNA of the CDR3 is TGTGCCAGCAGCGTAGCGATCAGTAGGGGACTAGCGGGGGGAAAACTTTACAATGAGCAGTTCTTC. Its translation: CASSVAISRGLAGGKLYNEQFF.

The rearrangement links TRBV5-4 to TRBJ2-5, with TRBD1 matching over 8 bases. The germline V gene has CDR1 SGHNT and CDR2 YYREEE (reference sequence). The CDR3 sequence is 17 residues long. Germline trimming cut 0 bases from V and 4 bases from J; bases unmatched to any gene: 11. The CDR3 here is CASSLVGQGRRRETQYF. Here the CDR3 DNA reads TGTGCCAGCAGCTTGGTCGGACAGGGTAGAAGGAGAGAGACCCAGTACTTC.